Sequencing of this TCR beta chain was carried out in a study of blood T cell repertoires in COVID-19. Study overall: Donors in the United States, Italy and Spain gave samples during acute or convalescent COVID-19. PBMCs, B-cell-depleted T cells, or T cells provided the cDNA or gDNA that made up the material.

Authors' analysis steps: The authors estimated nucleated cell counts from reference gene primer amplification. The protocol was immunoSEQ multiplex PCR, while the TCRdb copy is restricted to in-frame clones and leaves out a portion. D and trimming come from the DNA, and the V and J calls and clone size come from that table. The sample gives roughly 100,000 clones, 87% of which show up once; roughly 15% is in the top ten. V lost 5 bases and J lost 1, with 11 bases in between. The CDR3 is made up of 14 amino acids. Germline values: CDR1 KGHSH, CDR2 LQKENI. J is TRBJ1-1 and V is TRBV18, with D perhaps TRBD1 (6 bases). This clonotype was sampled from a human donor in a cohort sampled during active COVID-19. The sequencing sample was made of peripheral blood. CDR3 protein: CASSTGLQNTEAFF. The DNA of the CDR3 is TGTGCCAGCTCAACAGGGCTCCAGAACACTGAAGCTTTCTTT.